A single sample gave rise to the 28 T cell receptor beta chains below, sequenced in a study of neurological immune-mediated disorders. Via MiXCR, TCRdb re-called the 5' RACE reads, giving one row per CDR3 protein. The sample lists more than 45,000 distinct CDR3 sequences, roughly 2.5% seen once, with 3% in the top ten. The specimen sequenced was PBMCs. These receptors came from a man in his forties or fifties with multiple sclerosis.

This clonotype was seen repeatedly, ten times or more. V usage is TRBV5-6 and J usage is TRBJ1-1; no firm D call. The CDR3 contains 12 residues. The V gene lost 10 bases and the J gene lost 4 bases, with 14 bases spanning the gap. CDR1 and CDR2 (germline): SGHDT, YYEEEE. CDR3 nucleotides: TGTGCCGGGTTCATCTCACTCACTGAAGCTTTCTTT. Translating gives CAGFISLTEAFF.

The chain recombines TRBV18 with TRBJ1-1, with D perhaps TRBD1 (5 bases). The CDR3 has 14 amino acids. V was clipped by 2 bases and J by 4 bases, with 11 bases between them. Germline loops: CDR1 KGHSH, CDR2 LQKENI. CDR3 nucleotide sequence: TGTGCCAGCTCACCAAAAGGTGGGGGCACTGAAGCTTTCTTT. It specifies CASSPKGGGTEAFF.

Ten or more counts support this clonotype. CDR3 nucleotide sequence: TGCAGTGTCCCCATGGGATCTCTGAACACCGGGGAGCTGTTTTTT. Amino acid sequence: CSVPMGSLNTGELFF. This chain links TRBV20-1 with TRBJ2-2; D is ambiguous. Per the germline V gene, CDR1 is DFQATT and CDR2 is SNEGSKA (reference sequence). There are 15 residues in the CDR3. The V and J ends lost 7 bases and 1 base respectively, with 16 bases between them.

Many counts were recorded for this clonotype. The CDR3 sequence is CASSLQGGEQYF. The CDR3 region has the DNA TGCGCCAGCAGCCTCCAGGGGGGTGAGCAGTACTTC. This sequence joins TRBV5-1 and TRBJ2-7; TRBD1 might be the D (7 bases). Trimming stripped 4 bases from V and 7 bases from J, with 12 bases between. The CDR3 has 12 residues. CDR1 SGHRS and CDR2 YFSETQ come from the germline V gene.

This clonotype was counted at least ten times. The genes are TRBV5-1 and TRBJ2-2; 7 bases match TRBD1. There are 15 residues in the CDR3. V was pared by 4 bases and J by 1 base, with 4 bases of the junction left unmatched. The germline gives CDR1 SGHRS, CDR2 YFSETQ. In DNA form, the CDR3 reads TGCGCCAGCAGCACCCGACAGGGGAACACCGGGGAGCTGTTTTTT. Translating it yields CASSTRQGNTGELFF.

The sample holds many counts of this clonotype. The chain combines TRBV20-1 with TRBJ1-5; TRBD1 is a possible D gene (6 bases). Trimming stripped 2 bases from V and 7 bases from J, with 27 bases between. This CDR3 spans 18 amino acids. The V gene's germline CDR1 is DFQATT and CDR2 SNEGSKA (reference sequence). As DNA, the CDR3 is TGCAGTGCTAGAATACCGGGACACCCGGCGGGTGGGCAACAGCCCCAGCATTTT. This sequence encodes CSARIPGHPAGGQQPQHF.

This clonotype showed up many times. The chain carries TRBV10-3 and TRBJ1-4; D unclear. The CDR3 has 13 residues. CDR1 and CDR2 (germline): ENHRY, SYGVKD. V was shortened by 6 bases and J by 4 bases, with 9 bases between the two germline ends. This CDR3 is CAISAGSNEKLFF. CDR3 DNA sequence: TGTGCCATCAGCGCCGGGAGTAATGAAAAACTGTTTTTT.

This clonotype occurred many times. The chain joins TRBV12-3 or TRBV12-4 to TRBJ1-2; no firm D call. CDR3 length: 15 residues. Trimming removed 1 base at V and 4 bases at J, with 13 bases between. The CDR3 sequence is CASSLGLTTSYGYTF. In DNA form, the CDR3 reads TGTGCCAGCAGTTTAGGGCTTACTACGTCCTATGGCTACACCTTC.

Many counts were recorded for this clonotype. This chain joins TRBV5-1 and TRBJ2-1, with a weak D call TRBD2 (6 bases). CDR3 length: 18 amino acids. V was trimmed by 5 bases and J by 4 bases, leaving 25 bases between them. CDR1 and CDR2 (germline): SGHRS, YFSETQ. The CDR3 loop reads CASSSGLILGPTYNEQFF. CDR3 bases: TGCGCCAGCAGTTCGGGACTCATTCTAGGGCCCACATACAATGAGCAGTTCTTC.

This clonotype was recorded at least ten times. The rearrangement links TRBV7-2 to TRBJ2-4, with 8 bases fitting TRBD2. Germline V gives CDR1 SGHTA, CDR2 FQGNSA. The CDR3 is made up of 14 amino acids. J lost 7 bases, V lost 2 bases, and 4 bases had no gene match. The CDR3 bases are TGTGCCAGCAGCTTAAACGGGGGGGGTAACATTCAGTACTTC. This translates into CASSLNGGGNIQYF.

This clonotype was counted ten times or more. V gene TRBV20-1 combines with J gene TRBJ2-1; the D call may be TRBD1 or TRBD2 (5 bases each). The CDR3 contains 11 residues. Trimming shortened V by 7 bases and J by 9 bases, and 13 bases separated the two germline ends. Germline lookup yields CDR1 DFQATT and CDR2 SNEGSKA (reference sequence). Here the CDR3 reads CSVKNGGEQFF. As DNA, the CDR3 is TGCAGTGTCAAAAATGGGGGTGAGCAGTTCTTC.

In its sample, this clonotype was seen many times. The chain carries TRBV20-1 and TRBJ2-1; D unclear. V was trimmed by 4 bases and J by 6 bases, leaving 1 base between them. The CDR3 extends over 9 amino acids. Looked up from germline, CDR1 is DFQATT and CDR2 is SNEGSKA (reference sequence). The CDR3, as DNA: TGCAGTGCTACCAATGAGCAGTTCTTC. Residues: CSATNEQFF.

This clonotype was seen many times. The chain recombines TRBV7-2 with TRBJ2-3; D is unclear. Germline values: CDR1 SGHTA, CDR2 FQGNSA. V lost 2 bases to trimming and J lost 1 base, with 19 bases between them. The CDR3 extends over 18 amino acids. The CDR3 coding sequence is TGTGCCAGCAGCTTATCCCTTTTGGCTAGTCGCGGCACAGATACGCAGTATTTT. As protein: CASSLSLLASRGTDTQYF.

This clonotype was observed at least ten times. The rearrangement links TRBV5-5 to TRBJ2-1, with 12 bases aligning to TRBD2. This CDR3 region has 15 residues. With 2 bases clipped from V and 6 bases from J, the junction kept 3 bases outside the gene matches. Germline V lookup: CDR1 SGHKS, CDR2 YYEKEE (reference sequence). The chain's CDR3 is CASSLLAGGPNEQFF. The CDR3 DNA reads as TGTGCCAGCAGCTTACTAGCGGGGGGCCCCAATGAGCAGTTCTTC.

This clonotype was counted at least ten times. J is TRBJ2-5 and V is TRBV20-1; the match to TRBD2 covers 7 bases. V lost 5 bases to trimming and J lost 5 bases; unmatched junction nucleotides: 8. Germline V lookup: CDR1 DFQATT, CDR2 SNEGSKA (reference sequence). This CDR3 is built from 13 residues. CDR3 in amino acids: CSAPLTSFETQYF. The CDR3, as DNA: TGCAGTGCTCCTCTGACTAGCTTCGAGACCCAGTACTTC.

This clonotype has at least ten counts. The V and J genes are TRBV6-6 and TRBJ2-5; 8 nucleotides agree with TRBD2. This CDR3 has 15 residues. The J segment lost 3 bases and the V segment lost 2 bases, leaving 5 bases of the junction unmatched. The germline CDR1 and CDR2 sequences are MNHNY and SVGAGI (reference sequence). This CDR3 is CASSYGQRGKETQYF. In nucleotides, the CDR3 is TGTGCCAGCAGTTACGGCCAGCGGGGGAAAGAGACCCAGTACTTC.

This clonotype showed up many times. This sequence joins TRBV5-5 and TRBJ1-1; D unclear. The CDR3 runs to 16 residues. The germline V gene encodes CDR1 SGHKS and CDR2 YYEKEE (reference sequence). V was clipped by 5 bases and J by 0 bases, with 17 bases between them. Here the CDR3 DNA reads TGTGCCAGCAGTTCATCCGGCGGGGAGATGAACACTGAAGCTTTCTTT. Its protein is CASSSSGGEMNTEAFF.

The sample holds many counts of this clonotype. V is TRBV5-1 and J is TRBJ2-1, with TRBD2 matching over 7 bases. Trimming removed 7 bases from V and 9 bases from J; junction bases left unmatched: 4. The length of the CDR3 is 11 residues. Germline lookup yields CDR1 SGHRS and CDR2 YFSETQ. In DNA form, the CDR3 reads TGCGCCAGCCACGAGCGGGGTGAGCAGTTCTTC. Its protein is CASHERGEQFF.

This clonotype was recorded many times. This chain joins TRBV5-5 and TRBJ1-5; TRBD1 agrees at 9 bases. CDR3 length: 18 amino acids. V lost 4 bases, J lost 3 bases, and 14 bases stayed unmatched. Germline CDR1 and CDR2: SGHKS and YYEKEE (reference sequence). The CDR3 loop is CASSPLLRDRVVNQPQHF. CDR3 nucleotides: TGTGCCAGCAGCCCCTTACTTCGGGACAGGGTGGTCAATCAGCCCCAGCATTTT.

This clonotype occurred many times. The CDR3, as DNA: TGTGCCAGCAGCTTGGCCACAGGGTTTCTGACTAACACTGAAGCTTTCTTT. Translation: CASSLATGFLTNTEAFF. V usage is TRBV5-4 and J usage is TRBJ1-1; perhaps TRBD1 as D (6 bases). CDR1 is SGHNT, CDR2 YYREEE, per germline (reference sequence). This CDR3 is built from 17 residues. Trimming removed 0 bases from V and 2 bases from J, with 17 bases in between.

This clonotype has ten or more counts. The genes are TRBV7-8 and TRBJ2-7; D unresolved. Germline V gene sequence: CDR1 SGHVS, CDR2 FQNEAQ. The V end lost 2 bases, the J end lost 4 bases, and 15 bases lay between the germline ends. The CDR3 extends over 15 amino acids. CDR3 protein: CASSLSAYGPYEQYF. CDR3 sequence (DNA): TGTGCCAGCAGCTTATCCGCTTATGGCCCTTACGAGCAGTACTTC. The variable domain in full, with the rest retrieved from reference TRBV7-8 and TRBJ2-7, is GAGVSQSPRYKVAKRGQDVALRCDPISGHVSLFWYQQALGQGPEFLTYFQNEAQLDKSGLPSDRFFAERPEGSVSTLKIQRTQQEDSAVYLCASSLSAYGPYEQYFGPGTRLTVT.

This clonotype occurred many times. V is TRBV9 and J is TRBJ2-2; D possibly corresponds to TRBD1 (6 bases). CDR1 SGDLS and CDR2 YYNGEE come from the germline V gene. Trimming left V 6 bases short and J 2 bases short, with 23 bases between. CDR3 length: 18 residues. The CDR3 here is CASTHLPQGQGNTGELFF. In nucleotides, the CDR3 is TGTGCCAGCACACACCTGCCCCAGGGGCAGGGTAACACCGGGGAGCTGTTTTTT.

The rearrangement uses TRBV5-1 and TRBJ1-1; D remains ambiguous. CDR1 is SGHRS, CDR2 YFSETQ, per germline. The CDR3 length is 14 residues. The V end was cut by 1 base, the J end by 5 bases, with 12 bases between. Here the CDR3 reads CASSLTLPQTEAFF. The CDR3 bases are TGCGCCAGCAGCTTGACTCTACCTCAGACTGAAGCTTTCTTT.

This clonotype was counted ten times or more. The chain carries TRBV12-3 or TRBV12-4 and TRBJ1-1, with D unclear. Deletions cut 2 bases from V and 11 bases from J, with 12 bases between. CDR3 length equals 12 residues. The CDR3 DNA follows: TGTGCCAGCAGTTTATCCCGAGTGGAGGCTTTCTTT. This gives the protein CASSLSRVEAFF.

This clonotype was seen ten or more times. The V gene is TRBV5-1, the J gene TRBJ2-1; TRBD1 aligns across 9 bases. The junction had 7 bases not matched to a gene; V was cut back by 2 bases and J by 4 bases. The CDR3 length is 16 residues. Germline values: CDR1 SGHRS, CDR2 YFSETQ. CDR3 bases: TGCGCCAGCAGCTTTTCGACGGGACAGGGTTACAATGAGCAGTTCTTC. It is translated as CASSFSTGQGYNEQFF.

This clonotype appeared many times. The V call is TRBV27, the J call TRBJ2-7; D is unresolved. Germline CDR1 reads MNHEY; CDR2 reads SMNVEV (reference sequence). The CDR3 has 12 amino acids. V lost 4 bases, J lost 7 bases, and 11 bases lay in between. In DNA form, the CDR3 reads TGTGCCAGCAGTTACCCGTTCGGGGAGCAGTACTTC. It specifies CASSYPFGEQYF.

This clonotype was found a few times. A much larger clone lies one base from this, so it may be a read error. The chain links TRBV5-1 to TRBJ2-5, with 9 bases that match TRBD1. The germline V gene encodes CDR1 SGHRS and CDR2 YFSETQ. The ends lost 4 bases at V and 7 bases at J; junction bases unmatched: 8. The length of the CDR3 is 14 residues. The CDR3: CASSTQTGGGTQYF. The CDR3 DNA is TGCGCCAGCAGCACCCAGACAGGGGGAGGGACCCAGTACTTC.

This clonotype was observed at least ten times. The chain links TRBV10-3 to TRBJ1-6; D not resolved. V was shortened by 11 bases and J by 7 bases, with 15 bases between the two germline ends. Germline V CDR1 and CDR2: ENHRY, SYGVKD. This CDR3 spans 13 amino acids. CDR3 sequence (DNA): TGTGCCGAAGGGAGTGAGGAAAATTCACCCCTCCACTTT. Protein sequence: CAEGSEENSPLHF.